These 2 T cell receptor beta chains came from one sample sequenced in a study of siplizumab effects on memory and regulatory T cells. The assay was immunoSEQ multiplex PCR, and TCRdb's table has in-frame clones only and misses some. This sample has more than 95,000 clones, with nearly 95% found just once. Sample: Tregs sorted from blood. The receptors were gathered from a human donor in good health.

This clone showed up just once. The genes are TRBV7-2 and TRBJ1-2, with unresolved D. V lost 5 bases and J lost 5, with 9 bases in between. Germline V gene data show CDR1 as SGHTA and CDR2 as FQGNSA. The CDR3 contains 12 residues. This CDR3 is CASSILNYGYTF. The CDR3 bases are TGTGCCAGCAGCATATTAAATTATGGCTACACCTTC.

The rearrangement links TRBV5-5 to TRBJ2-2; no clear D gene. Deletions cut 1 base from V and 1 base from J, with 11 bases between. In germline, CDR1 is SGHKS, CDR2 YYEKEE (reference sequence). The CDR3 loop spans 16 amino acids. CDR3 region: CASSLFLSVNTGELFF. CDR3 nucleotides: TGTGCCAGCAGCTTGTTTTTGAGTGTGAACACCGGGGAGCTGTTTTTT.